This is a list of T cell receptor beta chains from one sample in a study of T cell repertoires and leukemia-associated antigens. These receptors have no known antigen. One entry per CDR3 protein results from TCRdb running MiXCR on the 5' RACE reads. This sample has 12,000 to 15,000 distinct CDR3 sequences, with 39% found just once. The source material was CD3+ T cells sorted from blood and cultured. Receptors originate from a female donor in good health. Each CDR3 is given with its conserved first and last residue. A D gene is named only where the DNA matches it firmly. Clone size is shown for a subset of rows, as once, few, many or a class of expanded clone.

J: TRBJ2-1
size: medium-sized
V: TRBV5-1
D: TRBD2
CDR3: CASSPTLSGSDNEQFF

J: TRBJ1-3
size: once
V: TRBV6-1
D: NA
CDR3: CASGRSLTDSPGSTIYF

J: TRBJ2-2
size: NA
V: TRBV30
D: NA
CDR3: CAWYLGGNTEAFFGQENTGELFF

J: TRBJ1-2
size: once
V: TRBV20-1
D: NA
CDR3: CSASRDGDYGYTF

J: TRBJ1-5
size: NA
V: TRBV18
D: TRBD1
CDR3: CASSPGDRVRQPQHF

J: TRBJ1-2
size: NA
V: TRBV7-9
D: NA
CDR3: CASSPGKGHTF

J: TRBJ2-3
size: NA
V: TRBV5-5
D: NA
CDR3: CTSSSPGADTQYF

J: TRBJ2-1
size: many
V: TRBV19
D: NA
CDR3: CASSSPGVYNEQFF

J: TRBJ2-1
size: medium-sized
V: TRBV10-3
D: TRBD2
CDR3: CAISELAGGTYNEQFF

J: TRBJ2-1
size: many
V: TRBV13
D: NA
CDR3: CASTESGLSNEQFF

J: TRBJ1-1
size: medium-sized
V: TRBV4-3
D: NA
CDR3: CASSQDEGHGSTEAFF

J: TRBJ2-1
size: medium-sized
V: TRBV11-1
D: NA
CDR3: CASSLSSSEYNEQFF

J: TRBJ2-7
size: many
V: TRBV7-6
D: NA
CDR3: CASSLTGWGAYEQYF

J: TRBJ1-1
size: many
V: TRBV5-1
D: TRBD1
CDR3: CASSWRTGVDAFF

J: TRBJ1-1
size: NA
V: TRBV7-3
D: NA
CDR3: CASSLYFNTEAFF

J: TRBJ1-1
size: NA
V: TRBV29-1
D: NA
CDR3: CSVDIDTEAFF

J: TRBJ2-3
size: many
V: TRBV6-1
D: NA
CDR3: CASSEGNGWDTQYF

J: TRBJ2-7
size: medium-sized
V: TRBV10-3
D: NA
CDR3: CATDDRLDREQYF

J: TRBJ2-5
size: medium-sized
V: TRBV11-2
D: TRBD1
CDR3: CASSLRVTDRAWETQYF

J: TRBJ2-3
size: many
V: TRBV5-1
D: TRBD2
CDR3: CASSLYGGTDTQYF

J: TRBJ2-7
size: NA
V: TRBV20-1
D: TRBD2
CDR3: CSARTTSGSYEQYF

J: TRBJ1-2
size: few
V: TRBV5-1
D: TRBD1
CDR3: CASSRTGTGDGYTF

J: TRBJ2-2
size: NA
V: TRBV7-9
D: TRBD2
CDR3: CASSHTSGRSNTGELFF

J: TRBJ2-5
size: medium-sized
V: TRBV7-6
D: TRBD2
CDR3: CASSSTSVQETQYF

J: TRBJ2-1
size: medium-sized
V: TRBV7-9
D: TRBD1
CDR3: CASSRQGADEQFF

J: TRBJ1-5
size: NA
V: TRBV12-3/TRBV12-4
D: NA
CDR3: CASSLNRDGNQPQHF

J: TRBJ1-5
size: NA
V: TRBV20-1
D: NA
CDR3: CSARDNVHQPQHF

J: TRBJ2-7
size: NA
V: TRBV6-2/TRBV6-3
D: TRBD1
CDR3: CASSQPGQGFRQYF

J: TRBJ2-7
size: NA
V: TRBV10-3
D: TRBD2
CDR3: CVISESGGIYEQYF

J: TRBJ2-1
size: many
V: TRBV11-2
D: NA
CDR3: CASSLEQGSYNEQFF

J: TRBJ2-7
size: NA
V: TRBV7-2
D: NA
CDR3: CASSTVGHGEQYF

J: TRBJ2-1
size: many
V: TRBV5-1
D: NA
CDR3: CASSSTGNNEQFF

J: TRBJ1-1
size: many
V: TRBV3-1
D: NA
CDR3: CASSQVTGHEAFF

J: TRBJ2-1
size: medium-sized
V: TRBV20-1
D: TRBD2
CDR3: CSATGGQAYNEQFF

J: TRBJ2-2
size: NA
V: TRBV15
D: TRBD2
CDR3: CPTSRGLAGDTGELFF

J: TRBJ2-7
size: NA
V: TRBV5-1
D: NA
CDR3: CASSLQGYEQYF

J: TRBJ2-1
size: NA
V: TRBV5-1
D: TRBD2
CDR3: CVSSPSGKVGSEQSF

J: TRBJ2-2
size: NA
V: TRBV12-3/TRBV12-4
D: TRBD1
CDR3: CASRGTGLDGELFF

J: TRBJ2-3
size: many
V: TRBV7-3
D: TRBD2
CDR3: CASSQRLAAETDTQYF

J: TRBJ2-1
size: NA
V: TRBV6-1
D: NA
CDR3: CVSSEVPEGPDEQFF

J: TRBJ2-5
size: NA
V: TRBV10-2
D: TRBD2
CDR3: CAGRIGLAEEIQYF

J: TRBJ2-3
size: NA
V: TRBV20-1
D: TRBD1
CDR3: CSAALQGAGTQYF

J: TRBJ2-1
size: medium-sized
V: TRBV27
D: NA
CDR3: CASKGRSSYNEQFF

J: TRBJ2-1
size: medium-sized
V: TRBV6-2/TRBV6-3
D: NA
CDR3: CASRNGQYNEQFF

J: TRBJ2-7
size: few
V: TRBV10-3
D: TRBD2
CDR3: CAIRGLAGGGYEQYF

J: TRBJ2-3
size: once
V: TRBV30
D: NA
CDR3: CVRRASRRLLADTQYF

J: TRBJ2-2
size: NA
V: TRBV20-1
D: NA
CDR3: CSAGLANTWELFF

J: TRBJ2-7
size: medium-sized
V: TRBV13
D: NA
CDR3: CASSLESRNYEQYF

J: TRBJ2-3
size: many
V: TRBV9
D: TRBD2
CDR3: CASSVSGSTDTQYF